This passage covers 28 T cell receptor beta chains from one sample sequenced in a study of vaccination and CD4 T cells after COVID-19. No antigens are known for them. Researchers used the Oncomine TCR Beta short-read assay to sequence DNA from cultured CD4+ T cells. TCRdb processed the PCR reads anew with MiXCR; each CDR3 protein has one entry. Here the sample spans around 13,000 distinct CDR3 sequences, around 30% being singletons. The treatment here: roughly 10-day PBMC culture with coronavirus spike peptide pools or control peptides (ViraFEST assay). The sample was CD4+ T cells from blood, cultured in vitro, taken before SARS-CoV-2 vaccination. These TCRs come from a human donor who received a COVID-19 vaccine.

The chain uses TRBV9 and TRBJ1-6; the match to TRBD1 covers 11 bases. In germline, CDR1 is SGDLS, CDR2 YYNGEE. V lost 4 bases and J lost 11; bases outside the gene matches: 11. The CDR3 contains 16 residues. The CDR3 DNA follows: TGTGCCAGCAGCCCAAGGACAGGGGGCTTTGGGCCACCCCTCCACTTT. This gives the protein CASSPRTGGFGPPLHF.

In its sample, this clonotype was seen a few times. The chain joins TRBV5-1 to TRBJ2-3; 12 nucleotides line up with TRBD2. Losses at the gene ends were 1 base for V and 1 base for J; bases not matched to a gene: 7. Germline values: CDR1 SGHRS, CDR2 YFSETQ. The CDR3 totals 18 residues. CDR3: CASSLRSSGGAGTDTQYF. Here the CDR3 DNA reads TGCGCCAGCAGCTTGAGGTCTAGCGGGGGGGCTGGCACAGATACGCAGTATTTT.

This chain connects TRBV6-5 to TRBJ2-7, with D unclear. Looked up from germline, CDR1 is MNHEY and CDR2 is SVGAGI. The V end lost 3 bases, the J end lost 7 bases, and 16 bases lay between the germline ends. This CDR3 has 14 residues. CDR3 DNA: TGTGCCAGCAGTTATTATGCGGCTCGTGGAGAGCAGTACTTC. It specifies CASSYYAARGEQYF.

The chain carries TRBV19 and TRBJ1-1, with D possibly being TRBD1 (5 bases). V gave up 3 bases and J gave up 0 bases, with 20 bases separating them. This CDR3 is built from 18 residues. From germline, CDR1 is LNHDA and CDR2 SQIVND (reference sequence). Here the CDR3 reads CASSIEVTGFSMNTEAFF. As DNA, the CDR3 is TGTGCCAGTAGTATTGAGGTCACAGGCTTTAGCATGAACACTGAAGCTTTCTTT.

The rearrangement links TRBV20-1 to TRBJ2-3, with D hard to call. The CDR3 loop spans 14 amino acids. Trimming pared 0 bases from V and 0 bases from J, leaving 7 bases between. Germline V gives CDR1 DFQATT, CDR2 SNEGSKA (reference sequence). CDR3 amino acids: CSARETVSTDTQYF. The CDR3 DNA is TGCAGTGCTAGAGAGACGGTCAGCACAGATACGCAGTATTTT.

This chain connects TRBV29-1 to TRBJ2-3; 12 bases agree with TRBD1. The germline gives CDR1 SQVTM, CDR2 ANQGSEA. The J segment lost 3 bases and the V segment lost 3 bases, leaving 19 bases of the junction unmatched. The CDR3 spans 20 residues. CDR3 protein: CSVDQRGTGGAGRLTDTQYF. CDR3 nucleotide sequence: TGCAGCGTTGATCAACGAGGGACAGGGGGCGCGGGCCGTCTAACAGATACGCAGTATTTT.

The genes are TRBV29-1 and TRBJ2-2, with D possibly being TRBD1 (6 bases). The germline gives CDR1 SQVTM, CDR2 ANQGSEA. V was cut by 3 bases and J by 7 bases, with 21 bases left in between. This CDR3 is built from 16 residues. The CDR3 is CSVETGFQSLGGELFF. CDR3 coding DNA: TGCAGCGTTGAGACAGGTTTCCAATCTCTGGGCGGGGAGCTGTTTTTT.

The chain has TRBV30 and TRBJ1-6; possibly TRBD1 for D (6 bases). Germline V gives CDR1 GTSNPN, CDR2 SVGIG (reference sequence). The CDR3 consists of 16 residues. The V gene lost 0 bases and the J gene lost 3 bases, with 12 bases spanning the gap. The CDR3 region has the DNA TGTGCCTGGAGTGTACGGGGAGGGGGCTATAATTCACCCCTCCACTTT. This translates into CAWSVRGGGYNSPLHF.

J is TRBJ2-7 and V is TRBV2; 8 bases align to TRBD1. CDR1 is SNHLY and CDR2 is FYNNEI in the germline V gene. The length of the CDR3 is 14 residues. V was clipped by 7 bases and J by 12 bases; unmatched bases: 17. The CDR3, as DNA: TGTGCCAGCAAGCGGACAGGGTGGGCCTACTCAGGGTACTTC. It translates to CASKRTGWAYSGYF.

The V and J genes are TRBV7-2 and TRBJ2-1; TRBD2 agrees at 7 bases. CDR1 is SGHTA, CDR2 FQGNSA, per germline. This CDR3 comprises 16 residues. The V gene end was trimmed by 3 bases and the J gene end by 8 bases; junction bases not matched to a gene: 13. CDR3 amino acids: CASSFLGVGGRDEQFF. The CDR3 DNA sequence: TGTGCCAGCAGCTTTTTGGGGGTCGGGGGGAGAGATGAGCAGTTCTTC.

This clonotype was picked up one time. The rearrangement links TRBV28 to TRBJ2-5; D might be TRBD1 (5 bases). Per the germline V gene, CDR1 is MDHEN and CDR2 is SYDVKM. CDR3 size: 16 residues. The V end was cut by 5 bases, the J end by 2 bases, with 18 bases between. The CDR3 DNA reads TGTGCCAGCAGTCCCCTTAGGGGTGGGGCACAAGAGACCCAGTACTTC. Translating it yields CASSPLRGGAQETQYF.

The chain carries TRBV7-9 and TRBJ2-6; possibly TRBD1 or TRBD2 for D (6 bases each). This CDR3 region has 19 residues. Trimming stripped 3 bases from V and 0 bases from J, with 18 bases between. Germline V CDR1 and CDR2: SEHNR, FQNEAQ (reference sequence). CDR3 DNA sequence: TGTGCCAGCAGCTTGGGGACCGGGGGCCCCATCTCTGGGGCCAACGTCCTGACTTTC. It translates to CASSLGTGGPISGANVLTF. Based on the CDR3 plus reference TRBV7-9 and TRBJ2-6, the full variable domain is DTGVSQNPRHKITKRGQNVTFRCDPISEHNRLYWYRQTLGQGPEFLTYFQNEAQLEKSRLLSDRFSAERPKGSFSTLEIQRTEQGDSAMYLCASSLGTGGPISGANVLTFGAGSRLTVL.

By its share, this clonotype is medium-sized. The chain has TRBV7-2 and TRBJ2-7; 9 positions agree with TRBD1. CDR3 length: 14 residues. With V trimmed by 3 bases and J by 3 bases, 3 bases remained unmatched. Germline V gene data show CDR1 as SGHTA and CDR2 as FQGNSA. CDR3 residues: CASSLVTGGYEQYF. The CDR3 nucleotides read TGTGCCAGCAGCTTGGTGACAGGGGGCTACGAGCAGTACTTC.

Written as DNA, the CDR3 is TGCAGCGTTTTAGCAGGGGGGTATGGCTACACCTTC. It specifies CSVLAGGYGYTF. The chain has TRBV29-1 and TRBJ1-2; 7 bases align to TRBD1. V lost 5 bases to trimming and J lost 5 bases; unmatched junction nucleotides: 5. The CDR3 extends over 12 amino acids. From germline, CDR1 is SQVTM and CDR2 ANQGSEA.

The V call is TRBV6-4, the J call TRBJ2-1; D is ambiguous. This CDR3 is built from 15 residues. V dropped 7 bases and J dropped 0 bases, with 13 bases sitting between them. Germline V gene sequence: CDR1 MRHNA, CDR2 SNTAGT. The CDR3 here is CASTPPGFSYNEQFF. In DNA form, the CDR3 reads TGTGCCAGCACCCCCCCAGGTTTCTCCTACAATGAGCAGTTCTTC.

The CDR3 protein is CASSREPNYGYTF. Here the CDR3 DNA reads TGTGCCAGCAGCCGCGAACCCAACTATGGCTACACCTTC. This sequence joins TRBV5-4 and TRBJ1-2; no clear D gene. Trimming took 4 bases from V and 2 from J, leaving 9 bases between them. Germline V lookup: CDR1 SGHNT, CDR2 YYREEE (reference sequence). The length of the CDR3 is 13 residues.

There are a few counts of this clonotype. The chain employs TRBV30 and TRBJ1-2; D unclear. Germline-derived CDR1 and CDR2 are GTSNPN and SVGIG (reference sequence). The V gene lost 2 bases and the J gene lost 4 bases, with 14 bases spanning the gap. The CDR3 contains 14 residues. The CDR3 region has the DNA TGTGCCTGGAGTCGTGATCTCGGCGGCTATGGCTACACCTTC. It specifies CAWSRDLGGYGYTF.

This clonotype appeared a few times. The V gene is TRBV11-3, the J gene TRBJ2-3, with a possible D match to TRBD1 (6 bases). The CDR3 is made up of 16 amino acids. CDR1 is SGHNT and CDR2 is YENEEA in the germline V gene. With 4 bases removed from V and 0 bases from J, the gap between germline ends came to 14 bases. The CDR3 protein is CASSSRQEISTDTQYF. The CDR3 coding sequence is TGTGCCAGCAGCTCCCGACAGGAGATAAGCACAGATACGCAGTATTTT.

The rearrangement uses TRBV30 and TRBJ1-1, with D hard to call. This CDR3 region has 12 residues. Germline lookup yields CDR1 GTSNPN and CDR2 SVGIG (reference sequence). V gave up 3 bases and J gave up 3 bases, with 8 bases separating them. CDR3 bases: TGTGCCTGGAGCCAAAGGGACACTGAAGCTTTCTTT. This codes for CAWSQRDTEAFF.

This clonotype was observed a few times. This CDR3 is CASSVRSGGVGTEAFF. CDR3 DNA sequence: TGTGCCAGCAGTGTCAGATCAGGGGGCGTTGGCACTGAAGCTTTCTTT. The gene calls are TRBV25-1 and TRBJ1-1; 8 nucleotides agree with TRBD1. V was clipped by 4 bases and J by 4 bases; unmatched bases: 11. This CDR3 has 16 residues. Germline CDR1 reads MGHDK; CDR2 reads SYGVNS. Drawing the rest from reference TRBV25-1 and TRBJ1-1, the complete variable domain is EADIYQTPRYLVIGTGKKITLECSQTMGHDKMYWYQQDPGMELHLIHYSYGVNSTEKGDLSSESTVSRIRTEHFPLTLESARPSHTSQYLCASSVRSGGVGTEAFFGQGTRLTVV.

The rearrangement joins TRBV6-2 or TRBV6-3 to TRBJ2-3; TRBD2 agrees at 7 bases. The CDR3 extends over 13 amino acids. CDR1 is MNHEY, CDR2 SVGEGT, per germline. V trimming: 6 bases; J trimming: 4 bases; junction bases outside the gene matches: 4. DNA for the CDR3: TGTGCCAGCAGAAGGACTAGTTCAGATACGCAGTATTTT. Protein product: CASRRTSSDTQYF.

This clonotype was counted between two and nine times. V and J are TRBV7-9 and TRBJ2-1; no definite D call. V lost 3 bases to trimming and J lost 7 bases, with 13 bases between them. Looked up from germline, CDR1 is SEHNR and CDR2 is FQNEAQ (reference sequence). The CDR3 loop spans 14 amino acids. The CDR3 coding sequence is TGTGCCAGCAGCTTGGTCCCCCCACAGAATGAGCAGTTCTTC. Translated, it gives CASSLVPPQNEQFF.

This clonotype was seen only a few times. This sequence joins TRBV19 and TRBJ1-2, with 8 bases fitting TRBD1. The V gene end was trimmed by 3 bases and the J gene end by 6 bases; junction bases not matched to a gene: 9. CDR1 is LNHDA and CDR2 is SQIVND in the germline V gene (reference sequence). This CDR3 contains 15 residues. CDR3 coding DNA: TGTGCCAGTAGTATCAGCCTGGACAGGGTGGATGGCTACACCTTC. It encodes CASSISLDRVDGYTF.

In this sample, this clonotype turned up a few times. The CDR3 protein is CAWSPMSGLAGTQYF. In DNA form, the CDR3 reads TGTGCCTGGAGTCCAATGTCGGGACTAGCGGGGACCCAGTACTTC. The chain has TRBV30 and TRBJ2-5; 12 bases map to TRBD2. The CDR3 runs 15 residues. Germline CDR1 is GTSNPN and CDR2 is SVGIG (reference sequence). The V gene end was trimmed by 2 bases and the J gene end by 7 bases; junction bases not matched to a gene: 8.

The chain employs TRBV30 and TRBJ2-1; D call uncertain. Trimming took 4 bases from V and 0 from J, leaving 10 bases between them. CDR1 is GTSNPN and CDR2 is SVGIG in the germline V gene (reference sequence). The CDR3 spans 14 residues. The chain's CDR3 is CAWTQGTSYNEQFF. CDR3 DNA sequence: TGTGCCTGGACCCAAGGAACCTCCTACAATGAGCAGTTCTTC.

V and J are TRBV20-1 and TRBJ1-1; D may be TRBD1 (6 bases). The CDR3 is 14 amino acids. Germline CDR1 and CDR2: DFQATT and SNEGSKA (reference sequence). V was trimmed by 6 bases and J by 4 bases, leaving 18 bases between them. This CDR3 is CSASYRVGSTEAFF. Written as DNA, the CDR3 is TGCAGTGCCTCCTACAGGGTCGGTAGCACTGAAGCTTTCTTT.

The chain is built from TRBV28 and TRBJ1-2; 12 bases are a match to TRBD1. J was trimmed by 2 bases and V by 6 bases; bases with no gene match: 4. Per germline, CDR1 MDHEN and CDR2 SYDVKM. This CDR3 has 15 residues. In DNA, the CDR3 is TGTGCCAGCAGCAGGGACAGGGGGCTGAACTATGGCTACACCTTC. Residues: CASSRDRGLNYGYTF.

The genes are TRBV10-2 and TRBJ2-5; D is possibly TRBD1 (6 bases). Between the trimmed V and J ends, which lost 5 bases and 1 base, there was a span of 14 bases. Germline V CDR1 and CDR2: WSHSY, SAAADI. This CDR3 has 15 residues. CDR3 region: CASSNRDRGQETQYF. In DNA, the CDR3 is TGCGCCAGCAGTAACAGGGATCGGGGCCAAGAGACCCAGTACTTC.